These T cell receptor beta chains were read from a single sample in a study of T-cell memory formation after mild COVID-19. Each CDR3 protein gets one entry after TCRdb re-called the 5' RACE reads with MiXCR. Among a few hundred thousand distinct CDR3 sequences listed, over 13% were seen once. Sequencing input: PBMCs or a T cell subset sorted from them (not recorded which). The source is a man younger than 35 who had mild COVID-19 (a few samples of this study predate the infection). Cell type and time point are not known. Both conserved end residues are trimmed from each CDR3. The order of the fields is V gene, D gene, clone size, CDR3 protein. The D gene is left open where the match is weak. Clone size is stated in some rows and not others, as once, few, many or a class when expanded.

TRBV12-3/TRBV12-4 | TRBD1 | NA | ASSFGQDYQPQH
TRBV20-1 | TRBD1 | many | SARDRKAF
TRBV3-1 | NA | many | ASSRGGSNTGELF
TRBV12-3/TRBV12-4 | TRBD2 | many | ASSYTGGGDTQY
TRBV7-6 | NA | few | ASSSGTWGQPQH
TRBV5-1 | TRBD2 | NA | ASSLTRGDTGGYEQY
TRBV20-1 | TRBD2 | many | SAKNSGGATDTQY
TRBV20-1 | TRBD1 | NA | SAVRDRGQAF
TRBV10-2 | NA | few | ASTTGPNYGYT
TRBV7-6 | TRBD1 | few | ASSLGGGVGNTIY
TRBV18 | NA | NA | ASSPASQYEQY
TRBV11-1 | NA | few | ASSLEAGVREQF
TRBV4-3 | NA | NA | ASSQEDGPTEAF
TRBV5-1 | NA | NA | ASSSQTRAGTQY
TRBV4-1 | TRBD1 | few | ASSLLPSTGLGNEQF
TRBV29-1 | TRBD1 | NA | SVEDPGGASYEQY
TRBV6-2/TRBV6-3 | NA | NA | ASRLGVVVSEQY
TRBV7-2 | NA | NA | ASSFRAEGSRNIQY
TRBV7-2 | NA | NA | ASSSTRSKLF
TRBV3-1 | TRBD1 | NA | ASSPQGERETQY
TRBV11-2 | TRBD1 | few | ASSRGLRDRVNNEQF
TRBV28 | NA | few | ASSSSSGEGGKLF
TRBV15 | NA | many | ATSSPGAGNTIY
TRBV2 | NA | few | ASSGSLTRHNEQF
TRBV12-3/TRBV12-4 | NA | NA | ATLASVSGNTIY
TRBV5-1 | NA | NA | ASSLALGSLRGYT
TRBV18 | NA | few | ASSPTAGDTEAF
TRBV4-2 | NA | many | ASSQVWGGNYEQF
TRBV20-1 | NA | few | SALALITGELF
TRBV24-1 | NA | NA | ATSDLYNNQPQH
TRBV5-1 | NA | NA | ASSRLGQETQY
TRBV6-5 | NA | NA | ASRTGPPRADTQY
TRBV6-5 | NA | few | ASSYWGGVDEAF
TRBV5-1 | TRBD1 | few | ASSYPSPGQGAGGYT
TRBV6-5 | NA | few | ASRSTGNTEAF
TRBV25-1 | TRBD1 | NA | ASSEPGTAYEQY
TRBV6-6 | NA | many | ASKQGGDGAF
TRBV23-1 | TRBD1 | NA | ASSHRGRQGVCSGANVLT
TRBV7-3 | NA | NA | ASSTSGGSGNTIY
TRBV24-1 | NA | many | ATSDGYNEQF
TRBV6-5 | TRBD2 | many | ASSPKGLVQETQY
TRBV21-1 | NA | few | ASSNKCKGQPNYGYT